The 5 T cell receptor beta chains in this list originate from one sample, sequenced in a study of T cells in Graves' hyperthyroidism and ophthalmopathy. Amplified TCR beta CDR3 regions derived from RNA transcripts. First-round RT-PCR targeting the TCR CDR3 was performed with the HTBI primer set. TCRdb re-called the multiplex PCR reads with MiXCR, one entry per CDR3 protein. The data hold about 560,000 distinct CDR3 sequences, with over 15% observed a single time. Sequenced sample: blood. All receptors derive from a woman aged 18-35 years with Graves' hyperthyroidism.

This clonotype was seen many times. J is TRBJ2-3 and V is TRBV3-1, with 8 bases identical to TRBD2. Losses at the gene ends were 4 bases for V and 1 base for J; bases not matched to a gene: 7. The V gene's germline CDR1 is LGHDT and CDR2 YNNKEL (reference sequence). The CDR3 contains 16 residues. CDR3 amino acids: CASSPGVAGRTDTQYF. The CDR3 DNA follows: TGTGCCAGCAGCCCGGGAGTAGCGGGACGCACAGATACGCAGTATTTT.

This clonotype was seen at least ten times. The V call is TRBV20-1, the J call TRBJ2-7, with 7 positions matching TRBD1. Trimming took 0 bases from V and 4 from J; bases not matched to a gene: 12. Per the germline V gene, CDR1 is DFQATT and CDR2 is SNEGSKA (reference sequence). This CDR3 has 16 amino acids. The CDR3 loop is CSARDSSPGGSYEQYF. In nucleotides, the CDR3 is TGCAGTGCTAGAGATTCGTCCCCAGGGGGTAGTTACGAGCAGTACTTC.

This clonotype was observed a few times. The chain uses TRBV20-1 and TRBJ1-5; 11 nucleotides agree with TRBD1. The J segment lost 1 base and the V segment lost 5 bases, leaving 1 base of the junction unmatched. The CDR3 contains 14 residues. Germline V gene data show CDR1 as DFQATT and CDR2 as SNEGSKA (reference sequence). CDR3 region: CSAGQGASNQPQHF. CDR3 nucleotides: TGCAGTGCTGGACAGGGGGCAAGCAATCAGCCCCAGCATTTT.

This clonotype was counted many times. The CDR3 protein is CASSYQRDYGYTF. The CDR3 DNA is TGTGCCAGCAGTTACCAAAGGGACTATGGCTACACCTTC. This chain uses TRBV7-2 with TRBJ1-2; D unresolved. The CDR3 runs 13 residues. Per germline, CDR1 SGHTA and CDR2 FQGNSA. The ends were cut back, 6 bases at V and 3 bases at J, with 11 bases in the middle.

Many counts were recorded for this clonotype. The V call is TRBV27, the J call TRBJ2-3, with TRBD2 as a possible D gene (6 bases). From germline, CDR1 is MNHEY and CDR2 SMNVEV (reference sequence). V was trimmed by 4 bases and J by 4 bases, leaving 6 bases between them. The CDR3 has 12 residues. CDR3 sequence (DNA): TGTGCCAGCAGTTCGGGGGCAGATACGCAGTATTTT. The encoded protein is CASSSGADTQYF.